This T cell receptor (beta chain) was sequenced during a study of T cell responses to AZD1222 COVID-19 vaccine. General study findings and limits: Clonal diversity was possibly underestimated, and the donors were mostly white British, with more females. Among vaccine-associated CD4 TCRs, coverage spanned spike, with dominance at 160-218 and 743-854. The study reported that nearly half of spike-specific TCRs target unmutated variant regions. It was only a handful of AZD1222 recipients who were seropositive at baseline.

CDR1 and CDR2 from the germline V gene are SGHDN and FVKESK. This CDR3 contains 14 residues. Trimming took off 3 bases at V and 7 bases at J, with 15 bases between the two ends. Concerning this clone: As yet, its antigen is unknown.

Profiled with immunoSEQ multiplex PCR; TCRdb holds only in-frame clones, not every one. The table lists some 120,000 clones, 90% of them singletons. V is TRBV14 and J is TRBJ1-1, with D possibly being TRBD1 (6 bases). Source: peripheral blood, taken on day 0 of MenACWY control vaccination. The receptor was derived from an adult in good health. The chain's CDR3 is CASSHYTGTLEAFF. Written as DNA, the CDR3 is TGTGCCAGCAGCCACTACACCGGGACACTTGAAGCTTTCTTT.